Described below is a single T cell receptor (beta chain) sequence and its context. Its specificity is unknown. Authors' data handling: Sampled TCR counts reached a median of 95,638 per sample, with values ranging from roughly 20,000 to 700,000. TCRdb fed the RACE reads into MiXCR, producing one record per CDR3 protein. These V and J calls derive from TCRdb rather than the authors' analysis. The repertoire holds roughly 86,000 distinct CDR3 sequences, with 8% to 11% as singletons. The V gene's germline CDR1 is MNHEY and CDR2 SMNVEV (reference sequence). The V gene end was trimmed by 6 bases and the J gene end by 6 bases; junction bases not matched to a gene: 5. This CDR3 is built from 14 residues. This sample was taken from a study of human T cells and chemical hapten exposure. The time point here: patch test 1, 2 weeks after DPC sensitization. Treatment of the sample: therapeutic diphenylcyclopropenone sensitization with weekly scalp DPC.

Notes on the study in general: Correlating positively with patch test score were the PT1 expanded TCR counts. Donor immune responses may differ from healthy people's, since all donors had alopecia.

The V gene is TRBV27, the J gene TRBJ1-6; 7 nucleotides match TRBD1. The sample consisted of whole blood, taken in connection with sensitization to the hapten diphenylcyclopropenone (DPC). The TCR comes from a man aged 40-49 years with alopecia areata. Some clones in this sample may be carry-over from other donors' samples. The CDR3 sequence: CASRGRGLNSPLHF. The CDR3 nucleotides read TGTGCCAGCAGAGGGAGGGGGCTTAATTCACCCCTCCACTTT.